Listed below are T cell receptor beta chains from one sample, sequenced in a study of OX40 agonist ivuxolimab in advanced cancers. Clones were read by immunoSEQ multiplex PCR, and TCRdb kept only the in-frame ones, dropping some. The sample lists about 120,000 clones, roughly nine tenths occurring once. This material consisted of CD4+ or CD8+ T cells sorted from blood, taken in a trial of the OX40 agonist ivuxolimab. The receptors originated from an adult with an advanced solid tumor such as melanoma, head and neck, liver or kidney cancer. The CDR3 runs from the conserved cysteine through the conserved F or W. D genes are given only for firm matches. For some rows the clone size is stated as once, few or many, or as a class when expanded; others skip it.

TRBV28	TRBJ1-2	-	-	TGTGCCAGCACCACACTGGCGGGGGCGCCTGGCTACACCTTC	CASTTLAGAPGYTF
TRBV6-5	TRBJ2-5	TRBD1	-	TGTGCCAGCAGTTCCTTGACAGGGGCCCCCCGGGAGACCCAGTACTTC	CASSSLTGAPRETQYF
TRBV4-3	TRBJ2-3	-	once	TGCGCCAGCAGCCAAGAAGGCGGGACTGATACGCAGTATTTT	CASSQEGGTDTQYF
TRBV5-1	TRBJ2-1	-	-	TGCGCCAGCAGAACACCAGTGGGGAGCTCCTACAATGAGCAGTTCTTC	CASRTPVGSSYNEQFF
TRBV28	TRBJ2-4	TRBD1	-	TGTGCCAGCAGTTTAGGAGGACAGGGGAAAGCCATTCAGTACTTC	CASSLGGQGKAIQYF
TRBV15	TRBJ2-2	-	-	TGTGCCACCAGCAGAGGAGGGTCCGGGGAGCTGTTTTTT	CATSRGGSGELFF
TRBV5-6	TRBJ2-7	TRBD1	-	TGTGCCAGCAGCCCGGGACAGGTCTACGAGCAGTACTTC	CASSPGQVYEQYF
TRBV5-1	TRBJ2-3	-	-	TGCGCCAGCAGAGAGACAGATACGCAGTATTTT	CASRETDTQYF
TRBV4-3	TRBJ1-3	-	once	TGCGCCAGCAGCCGGAACGAAGTAACTTTAGGAAACACCATATATTTT	CASSRNEVTLGNTIYF
TRBV9	TRBJ2-3	-	-	TGTGCCAGCAGCGTACCCGTAGCAGAGGGTACGCAGTATTTT	CASSVPVAEGTQYF
TRBV9	TRBJ1-1	-	-	TGTGCCAGCAGCGTAGCGGACGCCTTCTTGGGCACTGAAGCTTTCTTT	CASSVADAFLGTEAFF
TRBV7-2	TRBJ2-5	-	once	TGTGCCAGCAGCATCCGGCCTCAGGGGCAAGAGACCCAGTACTTC	CASSIRPQGQETQYF
TRBV25-1	TRBJ2-6	-	-	TGTGCCAGCAGTGACAGGGAGAGCACTGGGGCCAACGTCCTGACTTTC	CASSDRESTGANVLTF
TRBV4-3	TRBJ2-6	-	-	TGCGCCAGCAGCCAAGGAGCAGGGGTCGGGTCTGGGGCCAACGTCCTGACTTTC	CASSQGAGVGSGANVLTF
TRBV9	TRBJ1-4	-	-	TGTGCCAGCAGCGTAGGGGGACAAAGTAATGAAAAACTGTTTTTT	CASSVGGQSNEKLFF
TRBV19	TRBJ1-5	-	-	TGTGCCAGTAGTAGCGGGACCGCGGTGGTTCAGCCCCAGCATTTT	CASSSGTAVVQPQHF
TRBV5-1	TRBJ2-3	-	-	TGCGCCAGCAGCTCGGGACTTGGCACAGATACGCAGTATTTT	CASSSGLGTDTQYF
TRBV28	TRBJ2-6	-	-	TGTGCCAGCAATATGGGGGCTGCTGGGGCCAACGTCCTGACTTTC	CASNMGAAGANVLTF
TRBV6-5	TRBJ1-1	-	-	TGTGCCAGCAGTTACTCAGGGGGTTCCACTGAAGCTTTCTTT	CASSYSGGSTEAFF
TRBV19	TRBJ1-2	-	-	TGTGCCAGTACCGGGGACGATTTGAGCGGCTACACCTTC	CASTGDDLSGYTF
TRBV30	TRBJ2-7	TRBD1	-	TGTGCCTGGAGTACAGGGGGCGAGCAGTACTTC	CAWSTGGEQYF
TRBV2	TRBJ2-7	TRBD2	-	TGTGCCAGCAGGAGATCCGGGACTAGCGGGGGGATCCACGAGCAGTACTTC	CASRRSGTSGGIHEQYF
TRBV6-6	TRBJ2-3	-	-	TGTGCCAGCAGTCCTACAGATACGCAGTATTTT	CASSPTDTQYF
TRBV7-2	TRBJ2-3	-	-	TGTGCCAGCAGCTTCCCCCCTACCTTGGATACGCAGTATTTT	CASSFPPTLDTQYF
TRBV6-6	TRBJ1-1	-	-	TGTGCCAGCAGTTACCTTAGAGGGGTGGCCACTGAAGCTTTCTTT	CASSYLRGVATEAFF
TRBV10-3	TRBJ2-1	TRBD2	-	TGTGCCGCAGCCCCAGCGGGATTCAATGAGCAGTTCTTC	CAAAPAGFNEQFF
TRBV18	TRBJ2-4	TRBD1	-	TGTGCCAGCTCGGGACAGGGAAAAACCAAAAACATTCAGTACTTC	CASSGQGKTKNIQYF
TRBV30	TRBJ1-6	TRBD1	many	TGTGCCTGGAGTGTAACGTTCGCTTGGGACAGGGTTCATGTAATGGTCTCACCCCTCCACTTT	CAWSVTFAWDRVHVMVSPLHF
TRBV30	TRBJ2-5	-	-	TGTGCCTGGAGTACAAAGGGGTCTCTGGGAGAGACCCAGTACTTC	CAWSTKGSLGETQYF
TRBV19	TRBJ1-3	-	-	TGTGCCAGTAGTATTGGGGGAAACACCATATATTTT	CASSIGGNTIYF
TRBV2	TRBJ2-7	-	few	TGTGCCAGCAGGTATGGCTCCTACGAGCAGTACTTC	CASRYGSYEQYF
TRBV19	TRBJ2-1	-	-	TGTGCCAGTATGAGGGATTTCAATGAGCAGTTCTTC	CASMRDFNEQFF
TRBV18	TRBJ1-2	TRBD1	-	TGTGCCAGCTCACCTGGGACAGAGGACTATGGCTACACCTTC	CASSPGTEDYGYTF
TRBV2	TRBJ2-5	TRBD1	-	TGTGCCAGCACCCACAGGGGCGGAGAGGCCACAGGGGAGACCCAGTACTTC	CASTHRGGEATGETQYF
TRBV5-5	TRBJ1-4	-	once	TGTGCCAGCAGCGTGATTCCGGGACAAGTAATGAAAGAACTGTTTTTT	CASSVIPGQVMKELFF
TRBV29-1	TRBJ2-7	TRBD1	-	TGCAGCGTTGAAGGGGACAGCTACGAGCAGTACTTC	CSVEGDSYEQYF
TRBV18	TRBJ2-2	TRBD1	-	TGTGCCAGCTCATCAGGGACAGGGAGGAACACCGGGGAGCTGTTTTTT	CASSSGTGRNTGELFF
TRBV9	TRBJ1-1	-	-	TGTGCCAGCAGCGTAGATGCGAGGGGCACTGAAGCTTTCTTT	CASSVDARGTEAFF
TRBV5-1	TRBJ2-3	-	-	TGCGCCAGCAGCTACTCCGCCCTAGTGACTGGCACAGATACGCAGTATTTT	CASSYSALVTGTDTQYF
TRBV30	TRBJ1-2	-	-	TGTGCCTGGAGTCGGAGTAGGCAGGGCGGCGATGGCTACACCTTC	CAWSRSRQGGDGYTF
TRBV11-2	TRBJ2-7	TRBD2	-	TGTGCCAGCAGCCGCGCCGGGGGGGCCCACGAGCAGTACTTC	CASSRAGGAHEQYF
TRBV15	TRBJ2-2	-	-	TGTGCCACCAGCAGAGATCTATCCCTCTCCGGGGAGCTGTTTTTT	CATSRDLSLSGELFF
TRBV7-9	TRBJ2-4	-	-	TGTGCCAGCAGCTTTAGTGGGTCGGGGATAGCCAAAAACATTCAGTACTTC	CASSFSGSGIAKNIQYF
TRBV5-1	TRBJ2-5	-	-	TGCGCCAGCAGCTTTGGCGGGGAAGAGACCCAGTACTTC	CASSFGGEETQYF
TRBV6-5	TRBJ2-6	-	-	TGTGCCAGCAGTTACGTTGTGCTGGCCAACGTCCTGACTTTC	CASSYVVLANVLTF
TRBV9	TRBJ2-3	-	-	TGTGCCAGCAGCGTAGTCGAGAGCACAGATACGCAGTATTTT	CASSVVESTDTQYF
TRBV28	TRBJ2-7	TRBD1	-	TGTGCCAGCAATCCTCTCCGGGACAGGGGCCCCGAGCAGTACTTC	CASNPLRDRGPEQYF
TRBV14	TRBJ2-7	-	-	TGTGCCAGCAGCCAATCAGAGGGGCCTTACGAGCAGTACTTC	CASSQSEGPYEQYF
TRBV28	TRBJ1-4	TRBD1	-	TGTGCCAGCACCCCATCCGGGACAGGCCAAGTTGCAACTAATGAAAAACTGTTTTTT	CASTPSGTGQVATNEKLFF